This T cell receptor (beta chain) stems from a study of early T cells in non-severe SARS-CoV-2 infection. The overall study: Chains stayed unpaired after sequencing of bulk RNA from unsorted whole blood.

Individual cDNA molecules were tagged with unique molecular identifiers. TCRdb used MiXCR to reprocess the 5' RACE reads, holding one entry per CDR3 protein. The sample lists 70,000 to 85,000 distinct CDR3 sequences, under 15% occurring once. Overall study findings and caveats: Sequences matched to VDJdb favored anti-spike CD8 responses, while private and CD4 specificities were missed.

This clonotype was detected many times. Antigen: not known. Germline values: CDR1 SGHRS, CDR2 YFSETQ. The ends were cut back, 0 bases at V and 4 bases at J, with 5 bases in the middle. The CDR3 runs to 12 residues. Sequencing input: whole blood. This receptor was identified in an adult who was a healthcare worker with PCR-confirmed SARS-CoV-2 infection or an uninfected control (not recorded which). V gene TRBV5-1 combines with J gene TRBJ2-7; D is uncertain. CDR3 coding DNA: TGCGCCAGCAGCTTGGGTGCGTACGAGCAGTACTTC. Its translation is CASSLGAYEQYF. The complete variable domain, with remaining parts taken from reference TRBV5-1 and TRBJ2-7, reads KAGVTQTPRYLIKTRGQQVTLSCSPISGHRSVSWYQQTPGQGLQFLFEYFSETQRNKGNFPGRFSGRQFSNSRSEMNVSTLELGDSALYLCASSLGAYEQYFGPGTRLTVT.